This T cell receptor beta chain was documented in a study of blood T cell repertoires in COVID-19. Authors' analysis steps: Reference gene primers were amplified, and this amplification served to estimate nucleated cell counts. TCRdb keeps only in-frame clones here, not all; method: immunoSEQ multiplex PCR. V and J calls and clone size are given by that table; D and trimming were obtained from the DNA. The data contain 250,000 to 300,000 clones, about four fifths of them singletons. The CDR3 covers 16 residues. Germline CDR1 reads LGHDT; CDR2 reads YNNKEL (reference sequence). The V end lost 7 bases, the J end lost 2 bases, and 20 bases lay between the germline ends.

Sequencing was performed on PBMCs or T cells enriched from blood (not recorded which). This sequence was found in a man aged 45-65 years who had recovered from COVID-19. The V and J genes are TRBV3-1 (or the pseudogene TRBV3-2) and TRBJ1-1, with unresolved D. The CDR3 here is CASTRRVGMANTEAFF. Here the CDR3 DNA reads TGTGCCAGCACGCGGCGGGTGGGCATGGCAAACACTGAAGCTTTCTTT.